Listed here are 3 T cell receptor beta chains from one sample, sequenced in a study of blood T cells in healthy people across ages. Sample-barcoded 5' priming and a J-beta primer mix drove a second PCR of about 6 to 12 cycles. MiXCR was run by TCRdb on the 5' RACE reads, yielding one entry per CDR3 protein. The sample has fewer than 750,000 distinct CDR3 sequences, more than 45% seen once. The sequenced sample was blood. These receptors all come from an elderly woman in good health.

Only a few counts were recorded for this clonotype. The V gene is TRBV18, the J gene TRBJ1-1; D gene uncertain. The CDR3 contains 15 residues. Trimming removed 5 bases from V and 1 base from J, with 14 bases in between. Germline assignment: CDR1 KGHSH and CDR2 LQKENI. The CDR3 DNA reads TGTGCCAGCTCATCCAGAAGGGATGGGAACACTGAAGCTTTCTTT. Amino acids: CASSSRRDGNTEAFF.

The chain employs TRBV7-2 and TRBJ2-5; TRBD2 might be the D (6 bases). The end of the DNA aligns better with TRBJ2-7, so the J call may be wrong. CDR1 and CDR2 from the germline V gene are SGHTA and FQGNSA. This CDR3 contains 19 residues. Here the CDR3 reads CASSLAWRAKSGPTYEQYF. DNA of the CDR3: TGTGCCAGCAGCCTCGCGTGGAGGGCAAAAAGCGGGCCTACCTACGAGCAGTACTTC.

This clonotype was seen many times. This chain links TRBV7-9 with TRBJ2-7; 10 bases agree with TRBD2. In germline, CDR1 is SEHNR, CDR2 FQNEAQ (reference sequence). CDR3 length: 15 amino acids. V trimming: 3 bases; J trimming: 5 bases; junction bases outside the gene matches: 7. In DNA, the CDR3 is TGTGCCAGCAGCTTCTATAGCGGGAGGTTCAACGAGCAGTACTTC. The encoded protein is CASSFYSGRFNEQYF.